The T cell receptor beta chain under discussion was sequenced for a study of CD4 T cells in relation to SARS-CoV-2 and coronaviruses. Study as a whole: ViraFEST: approximately 10-day antigen culture of PBMCs, then TCR beta CDR3 sequencing. Negative control cultures got HIV-1 Nef peptides or no peptide.

Before the COVID-19 pandemic, during about 2010-2019, CD4+ T cells were taken from unexposed donors. CD4+ T cells were isolated from the cells after less than 13 days of culture. Unexposed-donor CD4+ T cells were probed with SARS-CoV-2 S/N and four cold-coronavirus spikes, cells permitting. Fresh IL-2 medium replaced half the medium on days 3 and 7. Trimming stripped 6 bases from V and 5 bases from J, with 16 bases between. The CDR3 runs to 14 residues. Germline V CDR1 and CDR2: SEHNR, FQNEAQ (reference sequence). The repertoire was sequenced with immunoSEQ multiplex PCR; TCRdb's copy has only in-frame clones and lacks some. Among 25,000 to 30,000 clones listed, 74% were seen once. As for this clone: The target antigen is unknown.

This rearrangement joins TRBV7-9 to TRBJ1-1; tentatively, D is TRBD1 (5 bases). The receptor was derived from a human donor in good health. Sequenced material: CD4+ T cells from PBMCs, cultured in vitro. This chain's CDR3 is CASRWGRGETEAFF. DNA for the CDR3: TGTGCCAGCAGATGGGGCCGGGGGGAGACTGAAGCTTTCTTT.